This TCR beta chain was recorded in a study of T cells expressing NK-cell markers. Study at large: CD3+CD56+NKG2C+, CD3+CD56+NKG2C- and CD3+CD56-NKG2C+ T cells, once sorted, supplied the TCR beta repertoires. Points from the study as a whole: About 1.0-7.5% of CD8+ T cells in 6 or 7 donors belonged to dominant NKG2C+ clonotypes. These clonotypes additionally ranked first within the CD3+CD56-NKG2C+ fraction of a handful of donors.

Researchers built TCR beta cDNA using 5'RACE template switching with UMIs. TCRdb re-called the 5' RACE reads, yielding one record per CDR3 amino acid sequence without DNA. Its clone listing holds fewer than 400,000 distinct CDR3 sequences. Comment on this clonotype: Its specificity is not known.

Sample: blood T cells: a sorted CD56 or NKG2C T cell subset, CD4+ or CD8+ T cells, or bulk PBMC T cells (not recorded which). This TCR was sampled from a woman in her forties or fifties in good health.

The CDR3 sequence: CASSLPVSRASGYTF. The chain couples TRBV7-2 to TRBJ1-2. Germline V gene data show CDR1 as SGHTA and CDR2 as FQGNSA. The CDR3 is made up of 15 amino acids.